A single sample gave rise to the 13 T cell receptor beta chains below, sequenced in a study of OX40 agonist ivuxolimab in advanced cancers. Libraries were prepared by immunoSEQ multiplex PCR; TCRdb keeps only in-frame clonotypes and omits some of them. Of roughly 67,000 clones detected, around four fifths appear once; the ten largest clones hold roughly a tenth. The starting material was CD4+ or CD8+ T cells sorted from blood, obtained in a trial of the OX40 agonist ivuxolimab. Source of these receptors: an adult with an advanced solid tumor such as melanoma, head and neck, liver or kidney cancer.

The V call is TRBV4-3, the J call TRBJ1-1; no clear D gene. The CDR3 totals 9 residues. V gave up 11 bases and J gave up 11 bases, with 12 bases separating them. The V gene's germline CDR1 is LGHNA and CDR2 YSLEER. The CDR3 is CALFGDAFF. The CDR3 DNA is TGCGCCCTTTTCGGGGATGCTTTCTTT.

The rearrangement joins TRBV21-1 to TRBJ2-1; whether TRBD2, the table's D call, matches the DNA was not checked. TRBV21-1 is given as a pseudogene. This CDR3 contains 16 residues. The chain's CDR3 is CASSKITPGGGNEQFF. The CDR3 DNA reads as TGTGCCAGCAGCAAGATCACCCCGGGGGGCGGAAATGAGCAGTTCTTC.

The chain links TRBV6-6 to TRBJ1-3, with D hard to call. Deletions cut 5 bases from V and 0 bases from J, with 11 bases between. The CDR3 is 15 residues long. In germline, CDR1 is MNHNY, CDR2 SVGAGI (reference sequence). CDR3 amino acids: CASSRALSSGNTIYF. DNA of the CDR3: TGTGCCAGCAGTCGTGCCCTTAGCTCTGGAAACACCATATATTTT.

The V call is TRBV5-5, the J call TRBJ2-3; D unclear. The germline V gene has CDR1 SGHKS and CDR2 YYEKEE (reference sequence). Trimming left V 0 bases short and J 2 bases short, with 10 bases between. The CDR3 is 15 amino acids. CDR3 nucleotides: TGTGCCAGCAGCTTGGCCGCGACCTCCACAGATACGCAGTATTTT. This encodes CASSLAATSTDTQYF.

The chain couples TRBV4-2 to TRBJ2-1, with D uncertain. The CDR3 spans 14 residues. The V gene lost 1 base and the J gene lost 8 bases, with 12 bases spanning the gap. The germline gives CDR1 LGHNA, CDR2 YNFKEQ. In nucleotides, the CDR3 is TGTGCCAGCAGCCAAGTCATGGGGATGGATGAGCAGTTCTTC. Translation gives CASSQVMGMDEQFF.

Within the sample, this clone is medium-sized. Written as DNA, the CDR3 is TGCGCCAGCAGCTTGCAGCAGGGTAGGCAGCCCCAGCATTTT. As protein: CASSLQQGRQPQHF. The chain is built from TRBV5-1 and TRBJ1-5; D may be TRBD1 (5 bases). In germline, CDR1 is SGHRS, CDR2 YFSETQ. The CDR3 length is 14 residues. Deletions cut 1 base from V and 7 bases from J, with 12 bases between.

V and J are TRBV4-3 and TRBJ2-1; TRBD2 matches 7 bases. The CDR3 runs 13 residues. From germline, CDR1 is LGHNA and CDR2 YSLEER. V shed 0 bases and J 15 bases; nucleotides not matched to a gene: 8. CDR3 amino acids: CASSQERGGSSFF. The CDR3 nucleotides read TGCGCCAGCAGCCAAGAAAGGGGCGGGAGCTCGTTCTTC.

V is TRBV19 and J is TRBJ1-5; D unclear. This CDR3 region has 15 residues. Trimming left V 3 bases short and J 0 bases short, with 9 bases between. Germline CDR1 LNHDA, CDR2 SQIVND (reference sequence). For the CDR3, the DNA is TGTGCCAGTAGTATGTCACAGATTAGCAATCAGCCCCAGCATTTT. Translating it yields CASSMSQISNQPQHF.

The genes are TRBV19 and TRBJ1-2; D unclear. Germline-derived CDR1 and CDR2 are LNHDA and SQIVND (reference sequence). V was cut by 5 bases and J by 4 bases, with 11 bases left in between. The CDR3 is 13 amino acids. The CDR3 bases are TGTGCCAGTAGTCCAGGACGGTTCTATGGCTACACCTTC. As protein: CASSPGRFYGYTF.

The genes are TRBV5-6 and TRBJ2-7, with a tentative D call TRBD1 (5 bases). The CDR3 is made up of 14 amino acids. V shed 4 bases and J shed 7 bases, with 18 bases lying between them. Germline V gives CDR1 SGHDT, CDR2 YYEEEE. The CDR3 DNA sequence: TGTGCCAGCAGCCCCGGCAGAGGACACCCGGAGCAGTACTTC. Encoded protein: CASSPGRGHPEQYF. The full variable domain, with the rest looked up from reference TRBV5-6 and TRBJ2-7, is DAGVTQSPTHLIKTRGQQVTLRCSPKSGHDTVSWYQQALGQGPQFIFQYYEEEERQRGNFPDRFSGHQFPNYSSELNVNALLLGDSALYLCASSPGRGHPEQYFGPGTRLTVT.

V usage is TRBV19 and J usage is TRBJ2-5; the D is unclear. The CDR3 contains 14 residues. The V gene lost 8 bases and the J gene lost 3 bases, with 16 bases spanning the gap. Germline assignment: CDR1 LNHDA and CDR2 SQIVND (reference sequence). CDR3 bases: TGTGCCAGTGGCTCCGGGCCAACTAAAGAGACCCAGTACTTC. It encodes CASGSGPTKETQYF.

This clone has only one observation. The V gene is TRBV2, the J gene TRBJ2-1, with D possibly matching TRBD1 (5 bases). The ends were cut back, 3 bases at V and 5 bases at J, with 8 bases in the middle. This CDR3 has 13 amino acids. Per germline, CDR1 SNHLY and CDR2 FYNNEI. This chain's CDR3 is CASSERQNNEQFF. The CDR3 DNA reads TGTGCCAGCAGTGAGAGACAGAACAATGAGCAGTTCTTC.

This clone was recorded a few times. The chain is built from TRBV7-8 and TRBJ1-6; 8 nucleotides line up with TRBD1. Germline lookup yields CDR1 SGHVS and CDR2 FQNEAQ. The CDR3 is 15 residues long. V lost 3 bases to trimming and J lost 7 bases; unmatched junction nucleotides: 5. The CDR3 is CASSFRTGSNSPLHF. DNA for the CDR3: TGTGCCAGCAGCTTCAGGACAGGGTCGAATTCACCCCTCCACTTT.